This entry is about one T cell receptor (beta chain). Its antigen remains unknown. The source of the sample is a study of T cell responses to AZD1222 COVID-19 vaccine. General study points: AZD1222 recipients seropositive at baseline numbered only six or seven. Sampling that yielded the repertoires occurred only after the peak T cell response. At 160-218 and 743-854, vaccine-associated CD4 TCRs were dominant, and they spanned spike.

The CDR3 has 13 residues. CDR1 MDHEN and CDR2 SYDVKM come from the germline V gene. V was pared by 2 bases and J by 13 bases, with 15 bases between. Clones were sequenced by immunoSEQ multiplex PCR, and TCRdb holds only the in-frame ones, with some missing. The sample records 160,000 or so clones, under 95% being singletons. The chain uses TRBV28 and TRBJ2-1; D might be TRBD1 (7 bases). The input for sequencing was peripheral blood, taken on day 0 of MenACWY control vaccination. The source of this sequence is an adult in good health. In DNA, the CDR3 is TGTGCCAGCAGTTTAAGCGGAGGGGGCTACCAGTTCTTC. The encoded protein is CASSLSGGGYQFF.